One sample yielded the 31 T cell receptor beta chains listed below, sequenced in a study of blood T cells in healthy people across ages (dated by TCRdb to about 2015). Library creation used 5' RACE. Sequencing relied on an Illumina HiSeq 2500. The second PCR ran for about 6 to 12 cycles and used a J-beta primer mix along with a sample-barcoded 5' primer. Through fastp at Q25 and MiXCR, TCRdb rebuilt clones from the public reads, retaining in-frame beta chains. One record per CDR3 amino acid sequence lists the most common genes and DNA. This sample is represented by 800,000 to 900,000 distinct CDR3 sequences; under 80% of them were singletons. The top ten hold 25% to 35% of the sample. Sequenced material: blood. These receptors were collected from a man aged 25 to 45 in good health.

The chain is built from TRBV6-1 and TRBJ1-5; no clear D gene. The ends were cut back, 2 bases at V and 5 bases at J, with 13 bases in the middle. The CDR3 loop spans 15 amino acids. Germline-derived CDR1 and CDR2 are MNHNS and SASEGT. The CDR3: CASSERTLGDQPQHF. The CDR3 bases are TGTGCCAGCAGTGAACGTACATTAGGAGATCAGCCCCAGCATTTT.

This clonotype has just a few counts. J is TRBJ2-7 and V is TRBV29-1, with D perhaps TRBD1 (6 bases). CDR3 length: 14 amino acids. With 5 bases removed from V and 2 bases from J, the gap between germline ends came to 16 bases. Looked up from germline, CDR1 is SQVTM and CDR2 is ANQGSEA. Here the CDR3 DNA reads TGCAGCGTTAGTTTAGGGGGAAAAGCCTACGAGCAGTACTTC. It is translated as CSVSLGGKAYEQYF.

V usage is TRBV7-2 and J usage is TRBJ2-7; 7 positions match TRBD1. With V trimmed by 1 base and J by 3 bases, 6 bases remained unmatched. The CDR3 has 15 amino acids. Germline V lookup: CDR1 SGHTA, CDR2 FQGNSA. The CDR3 nucleotides read TGTGCCAGCAGCTTAGGGGACAGTCCCCTCTACGAGCAGTACTTC. Translating it yields CASSLGDSPLYEQYF.

The chain carries TRBV28 and TRBJ2-7; D gene ambiguous. The J call may be faulty, since TRBJ2-5 better matches the DNA end. This CDR3 comprises 14 residues. Looked up from germline, CDR1 is MDHEN and CDR2 is SYDVKM. The CDR3 sequence: CASTPAWKEETQYF. CDR3 DNA sequence: TGTGCCAGCACTCCGGCGTGGAAGGAAGAGACCCAGTACTTC.

At least ten counts were recorded for this clonotype. The genes are TRBV7-2 and TRBJ2-4, with a weak D call TRBD2 (5 bases). The CDR3 consists of 13 residues. The ends were cut back, 1 base at V and 7 bases at J, with 8 bases in the middle. Per the germline V gene, CDR1 is SGHTA and CDR2 is FQGNSA. CDR3 nucleotide sequence: TGTGCCAGCAGCTTAGGACGCGGGAACATTCAGTACTTC. Encoded protein: CASSLGRGNIQYF.

The J gene is TRBJ2-1, the V gene TRBV7-2; TRBD2 matches at 7 bases. CDR1 is SGHTA, CDR2 FQGNSA, per germline. Losses at the gene ends were 4 bases for V and 6 bases for J; bases not matched to a gene: 3. The CDR3 is 13 amino acids. CDR3: CASSSGLTNEQFF. DNA for the CDR3: TGTGCCAGCAGCTCGGGACTAACCAATGAGCAGTTCTTC.

The chain links TRBV4-3 to TRBJ2-4, with unresolved D. There are 15 residues in the CDR3. Trimming took off 0 bases at V and 9 bases at J, with 15 bases between the two ends. In germline, CDR1 is LGHNA, CDR2 YSLEER. CDR3 sequence (DNA): TGCGCCAGCAGCCAAGATAACAGCCCGTGGGGCATTCAGTACTTC. It specifies CASSQDNSPWGIQYF.

The chain has TRBV10-3 and TRBJ2-5; 8 bases are shared with TRBD2. The germline V gene has CDR1 ENHRY and CDR2 SYGVKD. This CDR3 is built from 13 residues. V was clipped by 5 bases and J by 5 bases; unmatched bases: 4. The CDR3 sequence: CAISPGGLETQYF. For the CDR3, the DNA is TGTGCCATCAGTCCGGGGGGGCTCGAGACCCAGTACTTC.

This clonotype has just a few counts. The gene calls are TRBV29-1 and TRBJ2-7; a possible D gene is TRBD2 (7 bases). The CDR3 covers 12 residues. Germline loops: CDR1 SQVTM, CDR2 ANQGSEA. Trimming removed 5 bases at V and 5 bases at J, with 13 bases between. The DNA of the CDR3 is TGCAGCGTTAAACGGGGGGCCAACGAGCAGTACTTC. Amino acid sequence: CSVKRGANEQYF.

The gene calls are TRBV7-9 and TRBJ2-4, with TRBD2 matching 9 bases. The last part of the DNA fits TRBJ2-7 better; the J call may be wrong. Per the germline V gene, CDR1 is SEHNR and CDR2 is FQNEAQ (reference sequence). The CDR3 spans 16 residues. The CDR3 region is CASSQGPGLATYEQYF. Here the CDR3 DNA reads TGTGCCAGCAGCCAAGGACCGGGACTAGCCACCTACGAGCAGTACTTC.

The chain combines TRBV7-3 with TRBJ2-6, with a tentative D call TRBD2 (5 bases). Trimming removed 2 bases from V and 2 bases from J, with 16 bases in between. Germline loops: CDR1 SGHTA, CDR2 FQGTGA. CDR3 length: 18 residues. CDR3 sequence: CASSLVGRGVPGANVLTF. For the CDR3, the DNA is TGTGCCAGCAGCTTAGTCGGCCGGGGAGTACCTGGGGCCAACGTCCTGACTTTC.

The rearrangement uses TRBV28 and TRBJ2-5, with D possibly being TRBD1 (5 bases). Trimming left V 3 bases short and J 3 bases short, with 20 bases between. Germline assignment: CDR1 MDHEN and CDR2 SYDVKM. This CDR3 has 17 amino acids. CDR3 in amino acids: CASSLARIQVSKETQYF. Written as DNA, the CDR3 is TGTGCCAGCAGTTTGGCCCGCATACAGGTTTCTAAAGAGACCCAGTACTTC.

The chain combines TRBV20-1 with TRBJ2-1; D is possibly TRBD1 or TRBD2 (7 bases each). The CDR3 sequence is 13 residues long. Germline-derived CDR1 and CDR2 are DFQATT and SNEGSKA (reference sequence). The CDR3 here is CGLDRVTGLEQFF. In DNA form, the CDR3 reads TGCGGACTAGACAGGGTGACAGGGCTAGAGCAGTTCTTC.

For this clonotype: At one end the junction does not follow the germline gene, possibly because of a read error. Written as DNA, the CDR3 is TGTGCCGGCAGCTTAAAGTACGAGCAGTACTTC. Translated, it gives CAGSLKYEQYF. J is TRBJ2-7 and V is TRBV7-2; unclear D gene. The length of the CDR3 is 11 residues. From germline, CDR1 is SGHTA and CDR2 FQGNSA.

As to this clonotype: One end of the junction does not line up with germline, which may come from a read error. The V call is TRBV7-3, the J call TRBJ2-7; D possibly corresponds to TRBD1 (6 bases). The CDR3 is 15 residues long. Germline V gene lookup returns CDR1 SGHTA and CDR2 FQGTGA. The CDR3 DNA is TGTGCCAGCAGCCCATCCGGACAGCCCTCCTACGGGCAGTACTTC. Protein: CASSPSGQPSYGQYF.

V usage is TRBV12-3 or TRBV12-4 and J usage is TRBJ2-5; D not resolved. The V end was cut by 6 bases, the J end by 2 bases, with 13 bases between. The CDR3 runs 14 residues. The CDR3 here is CASSGILLQETQYF. The CDR3 bases are TGTGCCAGCAGCGGCATTCTCCTGCAAGAGACCCAGTACTTC.

This clonotype was found a few times. This may be a read error, as it is one base from a much larger clone. J is TRBJ1-5 and V is TRBV6-2 or TRBV6-3; D possibly corresponds to TRBD1 (6 bases). The germline V gene encodes CDR1 MNHEY and CDR2 SVGEGT. This CDR3 is 12 amino acids long. Written as DNA, the CDR3 is TGTGCCAGCAAGGGGGGCAATCAGCCCCGGCATTTT. This codes for CASKGGNQPRHF.

The chain joins TRBV4-3 to TRBJ2-7; 8 positions agree with TRBD1. Germline V gene data show CDR1 as LGHNA and CDR2 as YSLEER. This CDR3 region has 15 residues. V shed 3 bases and J 2 bases; nucleotides not matched to a gene: 6. Written as DNA, the CDR3 is TGCGCCAGCAGCCACCGACAGGGGTTCCCCTACGAGCAGTACTTC. It is translated as CASSHRQGFPYEQYF.

This clonotype was seen many times. This chain uses TRBV9 with TRBJ2-7; D uncertain. CDR3 length equals 13 residues. Trimming stripped 0 bases from V and 6 bases from J, with 10 bases between. Germline CDR1 reads SGDLS; CDR2 reads YYNGEE. The CDR3 nucleotides are TGTGCCAGCAGCGTAGAAGGTTCCCCCGAGCAGTACTTC. It codes for CASSVEGSPEQYF.

In this sample, this clonotype turned up once. The conserved phenylalanine or tryptophan normally closing the CDR3 is absent here, so this likely arose from a read error. This chain joins TRBV20-1 and TRBJ2-7; D remains unclear. The J call may be incorrect, as the DNA end agrees better with TRBJ2-4. Germline V gives CDR1 DFQATT, CDR2 SNEGSKA (reference sequence). This CDR3 is built from 13 residues. The CDR3 DNA reads as TGCAGTGCTAGAGGGTCACGCAAAAACATTCAGTACTCC. Protein: CSARGSRKNIQYS.

In this sample, this clonotype turned up a few times. The chain links TRBV29-1 to TRBJ2-3; D remains ambiguous. From germline, CDR1 is SQVTM and CDR2 ANQGSEA. The CDR3 extends over 14 amino acids. The V and J ends lost 6 bases and 0 bases respectively, with 13 bases between them. The CDR3 nucleotides are TGCAGCGTGGATGACGGTACTAGCACAGATACGCAGTATTTT. Its protein is CSVDDGTSTDTQYF.

This chain joins TRBV19 and TRBJ2-1, with TRBD1 matching 7 bases. The germline V gene encodes CDR1 LNHDA and CDR2 SQIVND (reference sequence). This CDR3 has 15 residues. With 7 bases clipped from V and 6 bases from J, the junction kept 12 bases outside the gene matches. The CDR3 here is CASTHPRQGVNEQFF. CDR3 in DNA: TGTGCCAGTACCCACCCGAGACAGGGAGTCAATGAGCAGTTCTTC.

About this clonotype: Compared with germline, one end of the junction differs, possibly owing to a read error. CDR3 loop: CAGSPQGQGAHQPQHF. CDR3 nucleotides: TGTGCCGGCAGCCCACAAGGACAGGGGGCCCATCAGCCCCAGCATTTT. The chain combines TRBV7-9 with TRBJ1-5; 11 nucleotides align to TRBD1. The CDR3 is 16 amino acids. Germline V CDR1 and CDR2: SEHNR, FQNEAQ (reference sequence).

This clonotype was detected ten times or more. The rearrangement links TRBV6-2 or TRBV6-3 to TRBJ2-3, with D hard to call. This CDR3 is built from 13 residues. V lost 6 bases and J lost 3, with 10 bases in between. Germline CDR1 and CDR2: MNHEY and SVGEGT. The CDR3 DNA reads TGTGCCAGCAGCCTAACCGAAACAGATACGCAGTATTTT. This translates into CASSLTETDTQYF.

There are a few counts of this clonotype. The chain employs TRBV19 and TRBJ1-2; 8 nucleotides align to TRBD1. CDR3 size: 14 residues. Germline-derived CDR1 and CDR2 are LNHDA and SQIVND (reference sequence). The V segment lost 5 bases and the J segment 3 bases; nucleotides outside the gene matches: 5. CDR3 in DNA: TGTGCCAGTAGTTCGAGACAGGGGTACTATGGCTACACCTTC. It encodes CASSSRQGYYGYTF.

The rearrangement links TRBV20-1 to TRBJ2-1, with D perhaps TRBD1 or TRBD2 (6 bases each). CDR1 and CDR2 from the germline V gene are DFQATT and SNEGSKA (reference sequence). This CDR3 has 16 amino acids. V was shortened by 2 bases and J by 4 bases, with 18 bases between the two germline ends. CDR3 protein: CSARKGGGSVYNEQFF. DNA of the CDR3: TGCAGTGCTAGAAAGGGGGGAGGTAGTGTGTACAATGAGCAGTTCTTC.

This clonotype was recorded once. This sequence joins TRBV12-3 or TRBV12-4 and TRBJ2-5, with 8 bases aligning to TRBD1. Losses at the gene ends were 5 bases for V and 5 bases for J; bases not matched to a gene: 7. The CDR3 sequence is 14 residues long. The CDR3 region has the DNA TGTGCCAGCAGTGCCCAGGGGGCATGGGAGACCCAGTACTTC. Translation: CASSAQGAWETQYF.

The chain employs TRBV20-1 and TRBJ1-2; 9 nucleotides line up with TRBD1. The length of the CDR3 is 14 residues. Germline CDR1 reads DFQATT; CDR2 reads SNEGSKA (reference sequence). The J segment lost 4 bases and the V segment lost 4 bases, leaving 7 bases of the junction unmatched. The CDR3 region is CSATEDRGGYGYTF. CDR3 DNA sequence: TGCAGTGCTACCGAGGACAGGGGTGGCTATGGCTACACCTTC.

The V and J genes are TRBV7-9 and TRBJ1-1, with TRBD1 as a possible D gene (5 bases). This CDR3 region has 12 residues. CDR1 SEHNR and CDR2 FQNEAQ come from the germline V gene (reference sequence). The V gene lost 5 bases and the J gene lost 6 bases, with 10 bases spanning the gap. The CDR3 DNA follows: TGTGCCAGCAGCCACCAGGGAGCTGAAGCTTTCTTT. Translation: CASSHQGAEAFF.

This clonotype was seen a single time. The J gene is TRBJ1-5, the V gene TRBV4-3; a possible D gene is TRBD1 (5 bases). The germline gives CDR1 LGHNA, CDR2 YSLEER. The CDR3 totals 14 residues. V was clipped by 3 bases and J by 7 bases, with 13 bases between them. The CDR3 protein is CASSQTQGKQPQHF. The CDR3 DNA sequence: TGCGCCAGCAGCCAGACCCAGGGTAAGCAGCCCCAGCATTTT.

In the case of this clonotype: Germline and junction disagree at one end, which may indicate a read error. This chain links TRBV30 with TRBJ2-5, with D possibly matching TRBD2 (5 bases). This CDR3 comprises 11 residues. In germline, CDR1 is GTSNPN, CDR2 SVGIG (reference sequence). The CDR3 sequence is CAGSPGETQYF. The CDR3 DNA is TGTGCCGGGAGCCCTGGGGAGACCCAGTACTTC.